The 18 T cell receptor beta chains in this list originate from one sample, sequenced in a study of CD8 T cells in Susac syndrome. The RNA, about 0.45 to 1 ug, was put through reverse transcription using random hexamers. TCRdb itself ran the immunoSEQ multiplex PCR reads through MiXCR, one entry per CDR3 protein. The data contain some 300,000 distinct CDR3 sequences, approximately 91% of them singletons. The sample was CD8+ T cells from PBMCs. The receptors come from a human donor with multiple sclerosis.

The chain employs TRBV6-2 or TRBV6-3 and TRBJ2-1; 7 nucleotides agree with TRBD2. The V gene end was trimmed by 5 bases and the J gene end by 7 bases; junction bases not matched to a gene: 14. CDR1 and CDR2 from the germline V gene are MNHEY and SVGEGT. The CDR3 consists of 16 residues. CDR3: CASSPIGSGLLNEQFF. CDR3 DNA sequence: TGTGCCAGCAGTCCTATAGGTAGCGGGCTTTTGAATGAGCAGTTCTTC.

This clonotype was detected only once. The chain couples TRBV25-1 to TRBJ2-1; no firm D call. This CDR3 is built from 12 residues. Trimming pared 4 bases from V and 6 bases from J, leaving 7 bases between. CDR1 is MGHDK, CDR2 SYGVNS, per germline. CDR3 bases: TGTGCCAGCAGTGTCAGGCCCAATGAGCAGTTCTTC. As protein: CASSVRPNEQFF.

The chain joins TRBV6-1 to TRBJ1-5; no firm D call. Germline lookup yields CDR1 MNHNS and CDR2 SASEGT. V lost 1 base and J 5 bases, leaving 18 bases between the germline ends. The CDR3 spans 17 residues. The CDR3 sequence is CASSEDEGRPRDQPQHF. In nucleotides, the CDR3 is TGTGCCAGCAGTGAAGACGAGGGCCGCCCGAGGGATCAGCCCCAGCATTTT.

This sequence joins TRBV6-6 and TRBJ1-3, with D unresolved. Trimming took 2 bases from V and 8 from J, leaving 4 bases between them. Germline V lookup: CDR1 MNHNY, CDR2 SVGAGI (reference sequence). There are 11 residues in the CDR3. The CDR3 loop reads CASSYGDTIYF. In nucleotides, the CDR3 is TGTGCCAGCAGTTACGGGGACACCATATATTTT.

The chain links TRBV27 to TRBJ2-7, with 7 bases aligning to TRBD1. The CDR3 sequence is 14 residues long. V shed 3 bases, J shed 2 bases, and the junction held 4 bases outside the gene matches. Looked up from germline, CDR1 is MNHEY and CDR2 is SMNVEV (reference sequence). In nucleotides, the CDR3 is TGTGCCAGCAGTTTGGCCGGGACAGCCTACGAGCAGTACTTC. Its translation: CASSLAGTAYEQYF.

V gene TRBV29-1 combines with J gene TRBJ2-7, with TRBD2 matching 7 bases. CDR3 size: 13 residues. Germline lookup yields CDR1 SQVTM and CDR2 ANQGSEA. Trimming removed 2 bases from V and 2 bases from J; junction bases left unmatched: 3. CDR3 region: CSVEPSGTYEQYF. DNA of the CDR3: TGCAGCGTTGAACCTAGCGGTACCTACGAGCAGTACTTC.

The V call is TRBV4-1, the J call TRBJ1-1, with D unclear. V dropped 0 bases and J dropped 6 bases, with 14 bases sitting between them. This CDR3 contains 15 residues. Germline CDR1 MGHRA, CDR2 YSYEKL. CDR3: CASSQDPRVGPEAFF. The CDR3 nucleotides are TGCGCCAGCAGCCAAGACCCCCGCGTGGGCCCTGAAGCTTTCTTT.

The V gene is TRBV5-1, the J gene TRBJ1-5; D possibly corresponds to TRBD1 (5 bases). From germline, CDR1 is SGHRS and CDR2 YFSETQ. CDR3 length: 15 amino acids. With 1 base removed from V and 6 bases from J, the gap between germline ends came to 14 bases. CDR3 in amino acids: CASSLFPGIAQPQHF. CDR3 in DNA: TGCGCCAGCAGCTTGTTCCCAGGGATTGCTCAGCCCCAGCATTTT.

The chain links TRBV27 to TRBJ2-1; 15 bases map to TRBD2. J gave up 7 bases and V 7 bases, and 5 bases lay outside the gene matches. Germline V gene lookup returns CDR1 MNHEY and CDR2 SMNVEV (reference sequence). There are 15 residues in the CDR3. CDR3 loop: CASKLGTSGRNEQFF. CDR3 coding DNA: TGTGCCAGCAAACTGGGGACTAGCGGGAGGAATGAGCAGTTCTTC.

V and J are TRBV28 and TRBJ2-7, with TRBD2 matching 11 bases. This CDR3 spans 16 amino acids. Trimming cost V 5 bases and J 4 bases; bases outside gene matches: 10. Per germline, CDR1 MDHEN and CDR2 SYDVKM. This chain's CDR3 is CASSIPPGTSGYEQYF. For the CDR3, the DNA is TGTGCCAGCAGTATCCCTCCCGGGACTAGCGGTTACGAGCAGTACTTC.

V and J are TRBV27 and TRBJ2-7; 7 nucleotides align to TRBD2. Per the germline V gene, CDR1 is MNHEY and CDR2 is SMNVEV (reference sequence). V gave up 7 bases and J gave up 2 bases; unmatched junction bases: 5. This CDR3 spans 13 amino acids. CDR3 region: CASIGGLPYEQYF. The CDR3 DNA is TGTGCCAGCATCGGGGGGTTACCCTACGAGCAGTACTTC.

This CDR3 reads CASSSPTSGREDTQYF. The CDR3 DNA sequence: TGTGCCAGCAGTTCTCCGACTAGCGGGAGGGAGGATACGCAGTATTTT. The J gene is TRBJ2-3, the V gene TRBV28, with 14 bases fitting TRBD2. Germline CDR1 is MDHEN and CDR2 is SYDVKM. This CDR3 contains 16 residues. The V gene end was trimmed by 4 bases and the J gene end by 6 bases; junction bases not matched to a gene: 6.

This rearrangement joins TRBV19 to TRBJ2-2; no reliable D call. V dropped 8 bases and J dropped 4 bases, with 17 bases sitting between them. In germline, CDR1 is LNHDA, CDR2 SQIVND (reference sequence). The CDR3 consists of 15 residues. CDR3 protein: CASALSSALTGELFF. CDR3 DNA sequence: TGTGCCAGTGCCTTGTCATCGGCCCTCACCGGGGAGCTGTTTTTT.

The chain combines TRBV20-1 with TRBJ2-2, with no clear D. CDR1 is DFQATT, CDR2 SNEGSKA, per germline (reference sequence). This CDR3 region has 12 residues. V shed 4 bases and J shed 7 bases, with 10 bases lying between them. CDR3 sequence reads: CSAIYLVGELFF. The CDR3 coding sequence is TGCAGTGCTATTTATCTGGTCGGGGAGCTGTTTTTT.

The chain combines TRBV27 with TRBJ2-1, with TRBD2 matching 9 bases. CDR1 and CDR2 from the germline V gene are MNHEY and SMNVEV (reference sequence). This CDR3 spans 15 amino acids. J lost 5 bases, V lost 1 base, and 3 bases had no gene match. CDR3 nucleotides: TGTGCCAGCAGTTTATGGGCTAGCGGGAACAATGAGCAGTTCTTC. Translating gives CASSLWASGNNEQFF.

V usage is TRBV7-8 and J usage is TRBJ2-1; 9 bases are shared with TRBD2. This CDR3 region has 17 residues. J lost 4 bases, V lost 1 base, and 8 bases had no gene match. Germline CDR1 and CDR2: SGHVS and FQNEAQ. In DNA, the CDR3 is TGTGCCAGCAGCTTAGATGTGGGGACTAGCAGATACAATGAGCAGTTCTTC. This encodes CASSLDVGTSRYNEQFF.

The CDR3 loop reads CAIRGQQSGNTIYF. The CDR3 DNA reads as TGTGCCATCAGGGGGCAGCAGTCTGGAAACACCATATATTTT. The chain has TRBV10-3 and TRBJ1-3; tentatively, D is TRBD1 (5 bases). The CDR3 consists of 14 residues. The germline gives CDR1 ENHRY, CDR2 SYGVKD. V was pared by 6 bases and J by 1 base, with 10 bases between.

The chain couples TRBV12-3 or TRBV12-4 to TRBJ2-7; 9 bases map to TRBD1. The CDR3 contains 13 residues. The junction had 5 bases not matched to a gene; V was cut back by 5 bases and J by 6 bases. The CDR3 nucleotides are TGTGCCAGCAGTCCTATGACAGGGGGCGAGCAGTACTTC. It yields the protein CASSPMTGGEQYF.